Included here is one T cell receptor beta chain sequence, with context. TCRdb's copy holds only in-frame clones and misses some; the assay was immunoSEQ multiplex PCR. The repertoire holds 150,000 to 200,000 clones, roughly 80% seen once, with 7.6% in the top ten. These data are taken from a study of blood T cell repertoires in COVID-19. The CDR3 spans 18 residues. With 0 bases clipped from V and 6 bases from J, the junction kept 13 bases outside the gene matches. Germline CDR1 is SGHTS and CDR2 is YDEGEE. The source material was peripheral blood. This clonotype was obtained from a woman in her seventies with COVID-19, enrolled during active disease. The rearrangement links TRBV5-8 to TRBJ2-2, with 8 bases aligning to TRBD2. CDR3 coding DNA: TGTGCCAGCAGCTTGGGGAGTAGCGGGATCGTTGTTTCCGGGGAGCTGTTTTTT. Residues: CASSLGSSGIVVSGELFF.